A selection of T cell receptor beta chains follows, all from one sample in a study of beta chain features in type 1 diabetes. Sequencing used immunoSEQ multiplex PCR; TCRdb keeps in-frame clones, though not all of them. The repertoire holds almost 350,000 clones, with approximately 9.7% as singletons. Sequences were obtained from central memory CD4+ T cells from blood. The receptors here all came from a man aged 25 to 45 with type 1 diabetes. Each CDR3 is given with its conserved first and last residue. Each record gives: V gene, D gene, clone size, J gene, CDR3 DNA, CDR3 protein. The D gene is left open where the match is weak. A row's size may be missing; if present it is once, few, many or a size class.

>TRBV21-1|-|-|TRBJ2-7
TGTGCCAGCAGCAAAGCCTCAGCGTGGCAGGTCCTATGCGAGCAGTACTTC
CASSKASAWQVLCEQYF
>TRBV27|TRBD1|-|TRBJ1-1
TGTGCCAGCAGGTGGGACAGAGGACCGAACACTGAAGCTTTCTTT
CASRWDRGPNTEAFF
>TRBV18|-|few|TRBJ2-5
TGTGCCAGCTCACCAAGCTTAGGCCGAATCGGGGAGACCCAGTACTTC
CASSPSLGRIGETQYF
>TRBV4-1|TRBD1|few|TRBJ2-5
TGCGCCAGCAGCCAAGATCTGGGGGACAGGGCGGGGGAGACCCAGTACTTC
CASSQDLGDRAGETQYF
>TRBV28|-|few|TRBJ1-2
TGTGCCAGCAGGCCCCCTAACTATGGCTACACCTTC
CASRPPNYGYTF
>TRBV5-1|-|-|TRBJ2-1
TGCGCCAGCAGCTTGGAGGTACGGGCTGAGCAGTTCTTC
CASSLEVRAEQFF
>TRBV5-1|TRBD1|few|TRBJ2-2
TGCGCCAGCCATCCCAGCAGACAGGGATTTAAGGGCGGGGAGCTGTTTTTT
CASHPSRQGFKGGELFF
>TRBV7-2|TRBD2|-|TRBJ2-3
TGTGCCAGCAGCTTCCAGCGGGGGGGCGGGGCGCAGTATTTT
CASSFQRGGGAQYF
>TRBV6-5|-|few|TRBJ1-1
TGTGCCAGCAGAAGCCACACAGGGATCACTTTCTTT
CASRSHTGITFF
>TRBV19|-|-|TRBJ1-2
TGTGCCAGTAGTATAAATCGCGCAGATGGCTACACCTTC
CASSINRADGYTF
>TRBV7-2|TRBD1|many|TRBJ2-1
TGTGCCAGCTATATAGGGGGCGCGTACAATGAGCAGTTCTTC
CASYIGGAYNEQFF
>TRBV29-1|TRBD2|many|TRBJ2-5
TGCAGCGTTGGGGGACTAGAAGAGACCCAGTACTTC
CSVGGLEETQYF
>TRBV23-1|TRBD1|-|TRBJ2-3
TGCGCCAGCAGTCAATACAGGGGCCATGGCACAGATACGCAGTATTTT
CASSQYRGHGTDTQYF
>TRBV10-3|TRBD1|few|TRBJ1-2
TGTGCCATCAGTGAGACTACAGGGGAATACGGCTACACCTTC
CAISETTGEYGYTF
>TRBV7-9|-|-|TRBJ2-6
TGTGCCAGCAGCTTAGGCATTAGCGTAAGCTCTGGGGCCAACGTCCTGACTTTC
CASSLGISVSSGANVLTF
>TRBV2|TRBD2|-|TRBJ2-3
TGTGCCAGCGGGGGACTAGCGGGTTTTGGCACAGATACGCAGTATTTT
CASGGLAGFGTDTQYF
>TRBV7-2|-|few|TRBJ1-3
TGTGCCAGCAGCTACCAATGGGGAAACACCATATATTTT
CASSYQWGNTIYF
>TRBV18|-|-|TRBJ1-5
TGTGCCAGCTCATTACTTCCCCGTCAGCCCCAGCATTTT
CASSLLPRQPQHF
>TRBV29-1|-|many|TRBJ1-1
TGCAGCCCCACAGGACAGATGAACACTGAAGCTTTCTTT
CSPTGQMNTEAFF
>TRBV7-9|TRBD2|few|TRBJ2-3
TGTGCCAGCAGCGTCGGGACTATCCTCCGGGATACGCAGTATTTT
CASSVGTILRDTQYF
>TRBV30|TRBD1|few|TRBJ2-6
TGTGCCTGGAGATCACCATATGGGAGACAGGGGAGGTCCAACGTCCTGACTTTC
CAWRSPYGRQGRSNVLTF
>TRBV27|-|-|TRBJ2-1
TGTGCCAGCAGCCACAAAGGGGGGCCAACGAATGAGCAGTTCTTC
CASSHKGGPTNEQFF
>TRBV7-9|-|few|TRBJ1-2
TGTGCCAGCAGCCCCTCTGGGGAGGTCTATGGCTACACCTTC
CASSPSGEVYGYTF
>TRBV14|-|few|TRBJ2-5
TGTGCCAGCAGCCAAGATCGGGGGACCCAGTACTTC
CASSQDRGTQYF
>TRBV5-4|-|-|TRBJ2-7
TGTGCCAGCAGCTTGGGTCTGGACACCGAGCAGTACTTC
CASSLGLDTEQYF
>TRBV28|-|few|TRBJ1-1
TGTGCCAGCAGTTTACCAGGGGAATCTGGTGAAGCTTTCTTT
CASSLPGESGEAFF
>TRBV11-2|-|few|TRBJ1-4
TGTGCCAGCAGCAAGGAAGAAAAACTGTTTTTT
CASSKEEKLFF
>TRBV7-2|TRBD2|few|TRBJ2-1
TGTGCCAGCAGCGAGACTAGCGGGGTTAGCTCCTACAATGAGCAGTTCTTC
CASSETSGVSSYNEQFF
>TRBV6-6|-|few|TRBJ2-4
TGTGCCAGCAGTTCCCTCGGGGGTAACCAAAACATTCAGTACTTC
CASSSLGGNQNIQYF
>TRBV7-2|TRBD1|-|TRBJ2-4
TGTGCCAGCAGCTTAGCGCTGGGACAGGGGGCGGCAAACATTCAGTACTTC
CASSLALGQGAANIQYF
>TRBV7-2|TRBD1|few|TRBJ2-1
TGTGCCAGCAGCTTATGGGCAGGGGGCGGAGATGAGCAGTTCTTC
CASSLWAGGGDEQFF